The 5 T cell receptor beta chains presented below share a single source sample, sequenced in a study of response to subunit inactivated influenza vaccine. Each CDR3 protein is one row after TCRdb ran MiXCR on the RT-PCR reads. The table records hundreds of thousands of distinct CDR3 sequences, 14% of them present only once. Sequencing was performed on PBMCs from blood, taken less than 15 days before vaccination. The source of these receptors is a man in his fifties or sixties who received an inactivated influenza vaccine.

This clonotype has just a few counts. The chain joins TRBV10-3 to TRBJ2-3; D unresolved. Between the trimmed V and J ends, which lost 6 bases and 6 bases, there was a span of 10 bases. From germline, CDR1 is ENHRY and CDR2 SYGVKD. The CDR3 runs 12 residues. The CDR3 DNA is TGTGCCATCAGAGGATTAGCCGATACGCAGTATTTT. Its translation is CAIRGLADTQYF.

The chain carries TRBV13 and TRBJ1-2, with a weak D call TRBD1 (6 bases). The CDR3 is 13 amino acids. Trimming pared 5 bases from V and 7 bases from J, leaving 14 bases between. The germline gives CDR1 PRHDT, CDR2 FYEKMQ (reference sequence). The DNA for the CDR3 is TGTGCCAGCAGCACAGGGACCCAGACTGGCTACACCTTC. This sequence encodes CASSTGTQTGYTF.

This clonotype was counted ten times or more. The V call is TRBV29-1, the J call TRBJ2-2; 11 bases match TRBD1. The V gene's germline CDR1 is SQVTM and CDR2 ANQGSEA. V was clipped by 4 bases and J by 7 bases; unmatched bases: 8. The CDR3 consists of 15 residues. In DNA, the CDR3 is TGCAGCGTTGTCCCGGACAGGGGGCTTATCGGGGAGCTGTTTTTT. The encoded protein is CSVVPDRGLIGELFF.

This chain joins TRBV4-1 and TRBJ2-1; D not resolved. Germline V gene data show CDR1 as MGHRA and CDR2 as YSYEKL. The CDR3 contains 17 residues. V was cut by 4 bases and J by 0 bases, with 16 bases left in between. In DNA form, the CDR3 reads TGCGCCAGCAGCCCCCGGCGCGGAGACCCCTCCTACAATGAGCAGTTCTTC. It is translated as CASSPRRGDPSYNEQFF.

This clonotype was seen a few times. This chain joins TRBV6-2 or TRBV6-3 and TRBJ2-3; TRBD2 matches at 14 bases. Trimming removed 0 bases from V and 0 bases from J; junction bases left unmatched: 2. Germline V gene data show CDR1 as MNHEY and CDR2 as SVGEGT. The CDR3 length is 18 residues. CDR3 in DNA: TGTGCCAGCAGTTACTCGACTAGCGGGAGGGAAAGCACAGATACGCAGTATTTT. Its protein is CASSYSTSGRESTDTQYF.